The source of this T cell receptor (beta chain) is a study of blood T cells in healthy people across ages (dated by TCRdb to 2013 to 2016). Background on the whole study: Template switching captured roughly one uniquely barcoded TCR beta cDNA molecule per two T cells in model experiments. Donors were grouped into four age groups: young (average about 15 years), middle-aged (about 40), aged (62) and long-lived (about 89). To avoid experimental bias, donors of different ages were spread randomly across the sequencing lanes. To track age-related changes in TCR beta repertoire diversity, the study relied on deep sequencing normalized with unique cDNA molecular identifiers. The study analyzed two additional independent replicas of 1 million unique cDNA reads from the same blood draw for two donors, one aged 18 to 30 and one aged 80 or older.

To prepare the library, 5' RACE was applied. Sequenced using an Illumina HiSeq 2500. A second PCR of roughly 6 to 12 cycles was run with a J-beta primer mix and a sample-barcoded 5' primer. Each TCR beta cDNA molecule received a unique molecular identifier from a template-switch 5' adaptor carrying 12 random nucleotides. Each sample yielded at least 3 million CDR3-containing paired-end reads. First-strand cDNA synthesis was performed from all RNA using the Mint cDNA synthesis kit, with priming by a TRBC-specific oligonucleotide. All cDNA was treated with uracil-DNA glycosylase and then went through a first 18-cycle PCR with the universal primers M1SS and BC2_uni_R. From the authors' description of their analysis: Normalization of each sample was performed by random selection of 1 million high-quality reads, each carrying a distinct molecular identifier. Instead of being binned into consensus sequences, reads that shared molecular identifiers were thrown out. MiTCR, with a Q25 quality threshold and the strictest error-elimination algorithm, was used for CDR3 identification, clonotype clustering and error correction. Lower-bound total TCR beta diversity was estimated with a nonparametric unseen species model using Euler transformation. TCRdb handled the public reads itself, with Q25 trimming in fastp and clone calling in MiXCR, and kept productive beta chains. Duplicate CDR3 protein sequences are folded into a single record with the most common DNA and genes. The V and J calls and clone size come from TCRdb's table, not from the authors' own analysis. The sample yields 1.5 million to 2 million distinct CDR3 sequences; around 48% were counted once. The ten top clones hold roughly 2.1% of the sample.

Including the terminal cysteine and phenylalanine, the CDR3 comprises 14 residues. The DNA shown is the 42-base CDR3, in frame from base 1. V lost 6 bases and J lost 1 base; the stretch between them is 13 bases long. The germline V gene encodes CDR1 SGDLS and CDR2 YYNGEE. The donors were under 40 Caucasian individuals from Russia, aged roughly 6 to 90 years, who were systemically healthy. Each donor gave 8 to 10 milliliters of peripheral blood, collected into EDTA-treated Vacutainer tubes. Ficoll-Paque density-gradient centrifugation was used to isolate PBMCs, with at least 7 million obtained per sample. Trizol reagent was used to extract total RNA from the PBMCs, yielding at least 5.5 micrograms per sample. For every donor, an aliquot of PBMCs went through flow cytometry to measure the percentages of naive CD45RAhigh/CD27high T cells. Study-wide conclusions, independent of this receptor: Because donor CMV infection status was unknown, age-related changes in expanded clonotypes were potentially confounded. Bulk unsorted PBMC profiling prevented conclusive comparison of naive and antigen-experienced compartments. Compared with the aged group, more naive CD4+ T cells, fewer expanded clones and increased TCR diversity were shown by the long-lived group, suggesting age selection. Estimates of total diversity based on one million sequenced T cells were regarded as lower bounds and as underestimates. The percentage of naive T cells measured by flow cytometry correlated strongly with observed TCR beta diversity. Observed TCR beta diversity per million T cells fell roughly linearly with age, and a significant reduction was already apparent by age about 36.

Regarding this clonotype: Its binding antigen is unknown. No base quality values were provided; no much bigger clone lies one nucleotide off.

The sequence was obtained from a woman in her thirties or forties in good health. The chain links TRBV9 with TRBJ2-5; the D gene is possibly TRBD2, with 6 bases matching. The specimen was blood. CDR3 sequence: CASNAGRLQETQYF. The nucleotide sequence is TGTGCCAGCAACGCGGGGAGGCTCCAAGAGACCCAGTACTTC. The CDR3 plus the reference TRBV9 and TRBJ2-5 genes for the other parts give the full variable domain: DSGVTQTPKHLITATGQRVTLRCSPRSGDLSVYWYQQSLDQGLQFLIQYYNGEERAKGNILERFSAQQFPDLHSELNLSSLELGDSALYFCASNAGRLQETQYFGPGTRLLVL.